Listed here are 27 T cell receptor beta chains from one sample, sequenced in a study of cytomegalovirus exposure and HLA in healthy donors. In the PCR, 60 Vbeta and 13 Jbeta primers were used. Data came from immunoSEQ multiplex PCR; TCRdb stores just in-frame clones and leaves some out. Its table lists roughly 140,000 clones. The sequenced sample was PBMCs. The receptors come from a male donor in good health and CMV-seronegative.

This chain uses TRBV5-6 with TRBJ1-6; 8 bases match TRBD1. Germline lookup yields CDR1 SGHDT and CDR2 YYEEEE. The CDR3 spans 16 residues. V lost 0 bases to trimming and J lost 7 bases; unmatched junction nucleotides: 6. CDR3 in amino acids: CASSLGQGHWNSPLHF. Here the CDR3 DNA reads TGTGCCAGCAGCTTGGGACAGGGGCATTGGAATTCACCCCTCCACTTT.

V gene TRBV10-3 combines with J gene TRBJ2-7, with D tentatively TRBD2 (6 bases). The CDR3 extends over 14 amino acids. Trimming cost V 3 bases and J 6 bases, with 15 bases left between them. Looked up from germline, CDR1 is ENHRY and CDR2 is SYGVKD. This CDR3 reads CAISDRDWRGEQYF. CDR3 nucleotides: TGTGCCATCAGTGATAGAGATTGGCGGGGCGAGCAGTACTTC.

The V call is TRBV28, the J call TRBJ2-7, with 9 bases fitting TRBD1. The CDR3 consists of 17 residues. CDR1 and CDR2 (germline): MDHEN, SYDVKM. The junction had 13 bases not matched to a gene; V was cut back by 4 bases and J by 3 bases. The CDR3 sequence: CASSSAPLRDRDYEQYF. The CDR3 nucleotides read TGTGCCAGCAGTTCCGCTCCGCTCCGGGACAGGGACTACGAGCAGTACTTC.

This rearrangement joins TRBV7-6 to TRBJ1-2; no clear D. Germline values: CDR1 SGHVS, CDR2 FNYEAQ. The V and J ends lost 8 bases and 2 bases respectively, with 12 bases between them. This CDR3 has 13 residues. Here the CDR3 DNA reads TGTGCCAGCGGTTTCCTTGAGAACTATGGCTACACCTTC. Translation: CASGFLENYGYTF.

V and J are TRBV27 and TRBJ2-1, with D possibly matching TRBD2 (6 bases). CDR1 MNHEY and CDR2 SMNVEV come from the germline V gene (reference sequence). This CDR3 region has 14 residues. Trimming shortened V by 8 bases and J by 7 bases, and 18 bases separated the two germline ends. In DNA form, the CDR3 reads TGTGCCAGCTCATCAGGGACCGCGGGGAATGAGCAGTTCTTC. Translating it yields CASSSGTAGNEQFF.

The rearrangement uses TRBV27 and TRBJ2-5; TRBD2 aligns across 14 bases. Looked up from germline, CDR1 is MNHEY and CDR2 is SMNVEV (reference sequence). V shed 6 bases, J shed 13 bases, and the junction held 16 bases outside the gene matches. This CDR3 contains 16 residues. The CDR3 sequence: CASSRTMTSGRAERYF. The CDR3 DNA reads as TGTGCCAGCAGCCGAACGATGACTAGCGGGAGGGCCGAACGGTACTTC.

The rearrangement uses TRBV19 and TRBJ1-6; a weak D match, TRBD1 (5 bases). CDR3 size: 15 residues. Germline CDR1 and CDR2: LNHDA and SQIVND (reference sequence). The V end was cut by 3 bases, the J end by 7 bases, with 13 bases between. CDR3 amino acids: CASSIRVGNNSPLHF. In DNA, the CDR3 is TGTGCCAGTAGTATCAGGGTAGGAAACAATTCACCCCTCCACTTT.

The chain employs TRBV6-1 and TRBJ1-1, with D hard to call. Per the germline V gene, CDR1 is MNHNS and CDR2 is SASEGT. Trimming cost V 2 bases and J 4 bases, with 8 bases left between them. CDR3 length equals 13 residues. The CDR3 loop reads CASSELGGTEAFF. CDR3 coding DNA: TGTGCCAGCAGTGAATTAGGAGGCACTGAAGCTTTCTTT.

The V gene is TRBV5-1, the J gene TRBJ2-2; 9 bases agree with TRBD1. The germline V gene encodes CDR1 SGHRS and CDR2 YFSETQ. CDR3 length equals 18 residues. Losses at the gene ends were 5 bases for V and 0 bases for J; bases not matched to a gene: 11. The CDR3 spells CASRQGAGDKANTGELFF. The CDR3 bases are TGCGCCAGCAGACAGGGGGCTGGTGATAAGGCGAACACCGGGGAGCTGTTTTTT.

The V gene is TRBV19, the J gene TRBJ1-2, with D possibly matching TRBD1 (5 bases). CDR1 LNHDA and CDR2 SQIVND come from the germline V gene (reference sequence). V lost 9 bases and J lost 3, with 23 bases in between. The CDR3 is made up of 16 amino acids. CDR3 DNA: TGTGCCAGCGCCCCGATGGGTGGGGGGACCGACTATGGCTACACCTTC. Amino acid sequence: CASAPMGGGTDYGYTF. Based on the CDR3 plus reference TRBV19 and TRBJ1-2, the full variable domain is DGGITQSPKYLFRKEGQNVTLSCEQNLNHDAMYWYRQDPGQGLRLIYYSQIVNDFQKGDIAEGYSVSREKKESFPLTVTSAQKNPTAFYLCASAPMGGGTDYGYTFGSGTRLTVV.

This chain links TRBV7-9 with TRBJ1-3; no firm D call. The CDR3 loop spans 14 amino acids. Per germline, CDR1 SEHNR and CDR2 FQNEAQ (reference sequence). V was shortened by 5 bases and J by 2 bases, with 10 bases between the two germline ends. The CDR3 DNA sequence: TGTGCCAGCAGCCGAGGGCCCACTGGAAACACCATATATTTT. Translating it yields CASSRGPTGNTIYF.

J is TRBJ2-5 and V is TRBV28; possible D gene TRBD1, 5 bases. The V and J ends lost 7 bases and 5 bases respectively, with 17 bases between them. The CDR3 is 14 residues long. Germline CDR1 MDHEN, CDR2 SYDVKM. CDR3 in amino acids: CASMRQGGFETQYF. CDR3 nucleotides: TGTGCCAGCATGAGGCAGGGCGGATTTGAGACCCAGTACTTC.

The gene calls are TRBV11-1 and TRBJ2-7; 7 nucleotides line up with TRBD1. Trimming at V came to 4 bases and at J to 3 bases, leaving 12 bases not matched to a gene. CDR3 length equals 16 residues. CDR1 and CDR2 (germline): SGHAT, FQDESV (reference sequence). The CDR3 sequence is CASSSFDATGDYEQYF. The DNA for the CDR3 is TGTGCCAGCAGCTCTTTCGATGCAACAGGGGACTACGAGCAGTACTTC.

The CDR3 nucleotides read TGTGCCAGCAGCTTGGGTGCGGGTTACGAGCAGTACTTC. As protein: CASSLGAGYEQYF. The V gene is TRBV5-6, the J gene TRBJ2-7; TRBD2 might be the D (5 bases). The germline V and J ends were trimmed by 0 bases and 4 bases, with 8 bases remaining between them. In germline, CDR1 is SGHDT, CDR2 YYEEEE. This CDR3 spans 13 amino acids.

V usage is TRBV2 and J usage is TRBJ1-1; D gene ambiguous. Trimming took 6 bases from V and 7 from J, leaving 6 bases between them. The CDR3 is made up of 10 amino acids. Germline V gene data show CDR1 as SNHLY and CDR2 as FYNNEI. CDR3 in DNA: TGTGCCAGCAGCGAGTTTGAAGCTTTCTTT. Translation gives CASSEFEAFF.

The rearrangement joins TRBV4-1 to TRBJ2-7, with TRBD2 matching over 7 bases. V was clipped by 0 bases and J by 2 bases; unmatched bases: 4. The CDR3 loop spans 15 amino acids. Germline assignment: CDR1 MGHRA and CDR2 YSYEKL. CDR3 sequence reads: CASSQDLAGTYEQYF. CDR3 nucleotide sequence: TGCGCCAGCAGCCAAGATTTAGCGGGTACCTACGAGCAGTACTTC.

CDR3 in amino acids: CASSEWAGSYEQYF. Written as DNA, the CDR3 is TGTGCCAGCAGTGAATGGGCAGGATCCTACGAGCAGTACTTC. This chain connects TRBV6-1 to TRBJ2-7; D ambiguous. The CDR3 loop spans 14 amino acids. The V gene lost 2 bases and the J gene lost 1 base, with 9 bases spanning the gap. Looked up from germline, CDR1 is MNHNS and CDR2 is SASEGT.

The V and J genes are TRBV9 and TRBJ2-5; the D gene is possibly TRBD2 (6 bases). This CDR3 has 18 residues. Germline assignment: CDR1 SGDLS and CDR2 YYNGEE. V gave up 4 bases and J gave up 1 base, with 23 bases separating them. This chain's CDR3 is CASSLTSSVLRPQETQYF. The CDR3 DNA reads TGTGCCAGCAGCCTGACTAGTTCCGTTTTAAGACCCCAAGAGACCCAGTACTTC.

The chain joins TRBV9 to TRBJ2-7, with a possible D match to TRBD1 (5 bases). The CDR3 spans 16 residues. The germline gives CDR1 SGDLS, CDR2 YYNGEE. V was clipped by 0 bases and J by 2 bases, with 15 bases between them. CDR3 in DNA: TGTGCCAGCAGCGTAGCTCCCCAGGGCCCAGCCTACGAGCAGTACTTC. Protein product: CASSVAPQGPAYEQYF.

The V call is TRBV7-2, the J call TRBJ1-1; 9 bases fit TRBD1. This CDR3 is built from 14 residues. Germline trimming cut 7 bases from V and 3 bases from J; bases unmatched to any gene: 6. The germline CDR1 and CDR2 sequences are SGHTA and FQGNSA. In DNA, the CDR3 is TGTGCCAGCACCGTACAGGGGGCTGACACTGAAGCTTTCTTT. Encoded protein: CASTVQGADTEAFF.

The rearrangement links TRBV28 to TRBJ1-4; D unclear. V was shortened by 5 bases and J by 7 bases, with 11 bases between the two germline ends. Germline lookup yields CDR1 MDHEN and CDR2 SYDVKM. The CDR3 extends over 13 amino acids. CDR3 nucleotides: TGTGCCAGCAGTAATATGGCCACTGAAAAACTGTTTTTT. It translates to CASSNMATEKLFF.

This chain uses TRBV6-5 with TRBJ2-1; the D gene is possibly TRBD2 (5 bases). CDR1 and CDR2 from the germline V gene are MNHEY and SVGAGI. The CDR3 totals 15 residues. With 4 bases removed from V and 6 bases from J, the gap between germline ends came to 16 bases. The DNA of the CDR3 is TGTGCCAGCAGTTCCATCCCCCCCCGGGGCAATGAGCAGTTCTTC. Its protein product is CASSSIPPRGNEQFF.

The chain combines TRBV6-5 with TRBJ2-2; possibly TRBD1 for D (6 bases). There are 14 residues in the CDR3. From germline, CDR1 is MNHEY and CDR2 SVGAGI. V was trimmed by 4 bases and J by 8 bases, leaving 14 bases between them. The CDR3 DNA reads TGTGCCAGCAGTTCATCGACAGGTCAAGGGGAGCTGTTTTTT. Its protein is CASSSSTGQGELFF.

V gene TRBV19 combines with J gene TRBJ2-7, with 10 bases aligning to TRBD1. V gave up 9 bases and J gave up 6 bases; unmatched junction bases: 8. The V gene's germline CDR1 is LNHDA and CDR2 SQIVND (reference sequence). This CDR3 is built from 13 residues. The CDR3 protein is CASRGTGVFEQYF. The CDR3 DNA reads TGTGCCAGCCGCGGGACAGGGGTTTTCGAGCAGTACTTC.

The V and J genes are TRBV9 and TRBJ2-3; 7 nucleotides match TRBD2. There are 15 residues in the CDR3. Germline V lookup: CDR1 SGDLS, CDR2 YYNGEE. The trim removed 0 bases at V and 3 bases at J, leaving 4 bases unmatched. CDR3 protein: CASSVGGGGTDTQYF. DNA of the CDR3: TGTGCCAGCAGCGTAGGCGGGGGAGGGACAGATACGCAGTATTTT.

This chain links TRBV6-1 with TRBJ1-2; maybe TRBD1 (5 bases). CDR1 is MNHNS and CDR2 is SASEGT in the germline V gene. V was trimmed by 5 bases and J by 0 bases, leaving 13 bases between them. The CDR3 is 15 residues long. CDR3 in amino acids: CASSRQSQPNYGYTF. The CDR3 DNA reads TGTGCCAGCAGTAGACAGTCACAACCTAACTATGGCTACACCTTC.

This chain links TRBV5-5 with TRBJ2-1; perhaps TRBD2 as D (5 bases). Germline V CDR1 and CDR2: SGHKS, YYEKEE (reference sequence). V lost 4 bases and J 8 bases, leaving 19 bases between the germline ends. This CDR3 is 15 amino acids long. The CDR3 reads CASSPLGYAQDEQFF. The CDR3 DNA follows: TGTGCCAGCAGCCCACTAGGGTACGCACAAGATGAGCAGTTCTTC. The full variable domain, rest sourced from reference TRBV5-5 and TRBJ2-1, is DAGVTQSPTHLIKTRGQQVTLRCSPISGHKSVSWYQQVLGQGPQFIFQYYEKEERGRGNFPDRFSARQFPNYSSELNVNALLLGDSALYLCASSPLGYAQDEQFFGPGTRLTVL.